These 18 T cell receptor beta chains share one sample of origin, sequenced in a study of T cell repertoires in cytomegalovirus infection. These receptors have no identified antigens. Each CDR3 protein gets one entry after TCRdb re-called the reads with MiXCR. The sample records hundreds of thousands of distinct CDR3 sequences, 25% to 35% being singletons. The sequences come from cultured PBMCs, collected from culture after CMV antigen stimulation. The source is a human donor in good health (CMV status not recorded). Some clones in this sample may be carry-over from other donors' samples.

The chain links TRBV10-2 to TRBJ1-3; TRBD1 aligns across 7 bases. J was trimmed by 0 bases and V by 7 bases; bases with no gene match: 12. Germline CDR1 is WSHSY and CDR2 is SAAADI. The CDR3 sequence is 17 residues long. CDR3 DNA sequence: TGCGCCAGCATGCCGGGACAGCTTTCTTCCTCTGGAAACACCATATATTTT. As protein: CASMPGQLSSSGNTIYF.

The chain recombines TRBV5-4 with TRBJ2-6; no definite D call. Per germline, CDR1 SGHNT and CDR2 YYREEE (reference sequence). V was cut by 4 bases and J by 0 bases, with 17 bases left in between. CDR3 length: 18 residues. The CDR3 nucleotides read TGTGCCAGCAGCCTACTAATAAGACACTTCTCTGGGGCCAACGTCCTGACTTTC. Translating gives CASSLLIRHFSGANVLTF.

This clonotype was detected a few times. The rearrangement uses TRBV28 and TRBJ2-7, with 9 bases fitting TRBD2. Trimming took 4 bases from V and 3 from J; bases not matched to a gene: 4. Germline CDR1 reads MDHEN; CDR2 reads SYDVKM. The CDR3 covers 14 residues. The CDR3, as DNA: TGTGCCAGCAGTTCCCCACTAGCGGGCTACGAGCAGTACTTC. It translates to CASSSPLAGYEQYF.

This clonotype has only a few counts. The rearrangement joins TRBV28 to TRBJ2-1; D perhaps matches TRBD2 (6 bases). The germline V gene encodes CDR1 MDHEN and CDR2 SYDVKM. The CDR3 is 14 amino acids. Trimming shortened V by 8 bases and J by 2 bases, and 13 bases separated the two germline ends. The CDR3 DNA follows: TGTGCCAGCTCGCGCGGGATACCCTACAATGAGCAGTTCTTC. It codes for CASSRGIPYNEQFF.

V gene TRBV6-2 or TRBV6-3 combines with J gene TRBJ2-7; TRBD2 matches at 9 bases. Germline V gene data show CDR1 as MNHEY and CDR2 as SVGEGT. This CDR3 contains 14 residues. The junction had 6 bases not matched to a gene; V was cut back by 5 bases and J by 4 bases. The CDR3 loop is CASSVAGVIYEQYF. In nucleotides, the CDR3 is TGTGCCAGCAGTGTAGCGGGAGTGATTTACGAGCAGTACTTC.

The V gene is TRBV7-2, the J gene TRBJ2-1; 9 bases line up with TRBD2. Germline CDR1 and CDR2: SGHTA and FQGNSA. V lost 0 bases and J lost 8; bases outside the gene matches: 2. The CDR3 sequence is 14 residues long. CDR3 coding DNA: TGTGCCAGCAGCTTAGCTAGCGGGAGTCATGAGCAGTTCTTC. This encodes CASSLASGSHEQFF.

The rearrangement uses TRBV28 and TRBJ2-5, with D hard to call. CDR1 MDHEN and CDR2 SYDVKM come from the germline V gene. This CDR3 spans 15 amino acids. V lost 7 bases and J lost 2, with 17 bases in between. DNA of the CDR3: TGTGCCAGCATGTCGGCAGCCGCCGGACAAGAGACCCAGTACTTC. It encodes CASMSAAAGQETQYF.

The rearrangement uses TRBV11-2 and TRBJ1-1; a possible D gene is TRBD1 (5 bases). V was cut by 3 bases and J by 1 base, with 9 bases left in between. Germline lookup yields CDR1 SGHAT and CDR2 FQNNGV. CDR3 size: 14 residues. The DNA for the CDR3 is TGTGCCAGCAGCTTCAGACAGAAGAACACTGAAGCTTTCTTT. This codes for CASSFRQKNTEAFF.

In this sample, this clonotype turned up many times. The rearrangement joins TRBV7-9 to TRBJ2-5; the D gene is possibly TRBD2 (5 bases). Germline assignment: CDR1 SEHNR and CDR2 FQNEAQ (reference sequence). CDR3 size: 15 residues. Trimming removed 2 bases at V and 2 bases at J, with 12 bases between. The DNA of the CDR3 is TGTGCCAGCAGCTTACCGCGGGTTCAACAAGAGACCCAGTACTTC. Protein product: CASSLPRVQQETQYF. Supplemented by reference TRBV7-9 and TRBJ2-5, the full variable domain reads DTGVSQNPRHKITKRGQNVTFRCDPISEHNRLYWYRQTLGQGPEFLTYFQNEAQLEKSRLLSDRFSAERPKGSFSTLEIQRTEQGDSAMYLCASSLPRVQQETQYFGPGTRLLVL.

This clonotype has a handful of counts. The gene calls are TRBV7-3 and TRBJ2-1; the match to TRBD2 covers 12 bases. Germline-derived CDR1 and CDR2 are SGHTA and FQGTGA. The CDR3 length is 15 residues. The V gene end was trimmed by 4 bases and the J gene end by 7 bases; junction bases not matched to a gene: 5. The CDR3 nucleotides read TGTGCCAGCAGCTCCACGACTAGCGGGAGAAATGAGCAGTTCTTC. Amino acids: CASSSTTSGRNEQFF.

J is TRBJ1-5 and V is TRBV7-2, with D uncertain. Looked up from germline, CDR1 is SGHTA and CDR2 is FQGNSA. The CDR3 has 12 amino acids. The V end lost 1 base, the J end lost 7 bases, and 5 bases lay between the germline ends. The chain's CDR3 is CASSLDEQPQHF. The CDR3 DNA follows: TGTGCCAGCAGCTTAGATGAACAGCCCCAGCATTTT.

This chain connects TRBV12-3 or TRBV12-4 to TRBJ2-1, with 13 positions matching TRBD2. The CDR3 length is 15 residues. J lost 6 bases, V lost 5 bases, and 4 bases had no gene match. The CDR3 DNA reads as TGTGCCAGCAGTGAAACTAGCGGGAGGGCCAATGAGCAGTTCTTC. It yields the protein CASSETSGRANEQFF.

The chain recombines TRBV7-4 with TRBJ1-3; 7 bases fit TRBD1. Germline-derived CDR1 and CDR2 are SGHVT and SQSDAQ. Losses at the gene ends were 2 bases for V and 8 bases for J; bases not matched to a gene: 6. The CDR3 loop spans 14 amino acids. CDR3 DNA: TGTGCCAGCAGCTTACAAGGGGGCGAAGACACCATATATTTT. It yields the protein CASSLQGGEDTIYF.

The chain carries TRBV25-1 and TRBJ1-2; maybe TRBD1 (6 bases). CDR1 MGHDK and CDR2 SYGVNS come from the germline V gene. This CDR3 region has 13 residues. The V gene lost 5 bases and the J gene lost 4 bases, with 11 bases spanning the gap. The CDR3 here is CASSQGLGYGYTF. The DNA of the CDR3 is TGTGCCAGCAGTCAGGGGTTAGGCTATGGCTACACCTTC.

This clonotype was seen many times. This chain connects TRBV28 to TRBJ1-5; a possible D gene is TRBD1 (6 bases). V was cut by 6 bases and J by 4 bases, with 13 bases left in between. This CDR3 comprises 14 residues. CDR1 is MDHEN and CDR2 is SYDVKM in the germline V gene. The CDR3, as DNA: TGTGCCAGCAGGGGGGGGGGCCCTAATCAGCCCCAGCATTTT. It specifies CASRGGGPNQPQHF.

There are a few counts of this clonotype. V and J are TRBV7-2 and TRBJ2-1; D unclear. This CDR3 region has 14 residues. Germline V gives CDR1 SGHTA, CDR2 FQGNSA. Trimming stripped 8 bases from V and 5 bases from J, with 16 bases between. CDR3 sequence: CASRRAGLDNEQFF. Written as DNA, the CDR3 is TGTGCCAGCCGACGTGCCGGGCTAGACAATGAGCAGTTCTTC.

J is TRBJ2-1 and V is TRBV20-1; no clear D gene. The CDR3 consists of 13 residues. The germline V gene encodes CDR1 DFQATT and CDR2 SNEGSKA (reference sequence). V gave up 4 bases and J gave up 0 bases, with 7 bases separating them. The CDR3: CSATTSSYNEQFF. CDR3 DNA sequence: TGCAGTGCTACCACCTCCTCCTACAATGAGCAGTTCTTC.

This clonotype was seen a handful of times. The rearrangement uses TRBV7-2 and TRBJ2-2; D not resolved. Trimming cost V 4 bases and J 3 bases, with 9 bases left between them. The CDR3 covers 14 residues. CDR1 is SGHTA, CDR2 FQGNSA, per germline. The CDR3 DNA reads TGTGCCAGCAGCTCCCGAAGGGACACCGGGGAGCTGTTTTTT. Translated, it gives CASSSRRDTGELFF.